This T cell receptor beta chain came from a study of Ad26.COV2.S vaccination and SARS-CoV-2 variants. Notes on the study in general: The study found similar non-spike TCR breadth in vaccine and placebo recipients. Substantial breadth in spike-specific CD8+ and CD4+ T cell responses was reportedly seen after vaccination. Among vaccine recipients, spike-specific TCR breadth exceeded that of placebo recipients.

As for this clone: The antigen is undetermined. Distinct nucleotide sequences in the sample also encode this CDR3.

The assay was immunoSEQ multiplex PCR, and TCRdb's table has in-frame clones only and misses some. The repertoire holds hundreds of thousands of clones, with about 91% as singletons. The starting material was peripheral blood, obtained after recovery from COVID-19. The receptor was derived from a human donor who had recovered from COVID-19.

This CDR3 reads CASSLEGNTEAFF. CDR3 sequence (DNA): TGCGCCAGCAGCTTAGAGGGGAACACTGAAGCTTTCTTT. The chain joins TRBV5-1 to TRBJ1-1; D is unclear. V was clipped by 2 bases and J by 1 base, with 6 bases between them. CDR1 is SGHRS, CDR2 YFSETQ, per germline. The CDR3 is made up of 13 amino acids.